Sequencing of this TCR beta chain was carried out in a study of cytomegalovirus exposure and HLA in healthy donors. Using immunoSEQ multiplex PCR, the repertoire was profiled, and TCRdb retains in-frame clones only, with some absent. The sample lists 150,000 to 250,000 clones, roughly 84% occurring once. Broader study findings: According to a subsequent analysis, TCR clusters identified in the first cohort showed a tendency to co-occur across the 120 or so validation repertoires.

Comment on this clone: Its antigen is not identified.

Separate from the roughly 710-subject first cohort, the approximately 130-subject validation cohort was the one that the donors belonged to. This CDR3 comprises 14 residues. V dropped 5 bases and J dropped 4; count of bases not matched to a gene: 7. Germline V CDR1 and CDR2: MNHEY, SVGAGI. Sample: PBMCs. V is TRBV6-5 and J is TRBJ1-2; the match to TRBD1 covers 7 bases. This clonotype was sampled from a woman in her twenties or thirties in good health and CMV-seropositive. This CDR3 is CASSRREGAYGYTF. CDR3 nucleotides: TGTGCCAGCAGTAGACGGGAGGGGGCCTATGGCTACACCTTC.